These 14 T cell receptor beta chains came from one sample sequenced in a study of human T cells and chemical hapten exposure. Time point described: pre-sensitization, week 0. Treatment in this sample: therapeutic diphenylcyclopropenone sensitization with weekly scalp DPC. TCRdb used MiXCR to reprocess the RACE reads, holding one entry per CDR3 protein. This table has about 180,000 distinct CDR3 sequences, just under 30% appearing once. The sequences come from whole blood, collected in connection with sensitization to the hapten diphenylcyclopropenone (DPC). Receptor source: a woman aged 30 to 39 with alopecia areata. Some clones in this sample may be carry-over from other donors' samples.

The chain has TRBV4-3 and TRBJ2-6; the D gene is possibly TRBD1 (6 bases). CDR3 size: 19 residues. Deletions cut 4 bases from V and 2 bases from J, with 21 bases between. Germline CDR1 LGHNA, CDR2 YSLEER. The CDR3 region is CASSRQDQGFSPGANVLTF. The CDR3 bases are TGCGCCAGCAGCCGCCAAGATCAGGGGTTTTCTCCTGGGGCCAACGTCCTGACTTTC.

On this clonotype: The junction departs from the called germline gene at one end, perhaps through a read error. The chain couples TRBV28 to TRBJ2-3, with D unresolved. Germline V gene sequence: CDR1 MDHEN, CDR2 SYDVKM. CDR3 length: 12 amino acids. CDR3 sequence (DNA): TGTGCCAGCAGTTTTTGGGCAGATACGCCGTATTTT. This sequence encodes CASSFWADTPYF.

This chain joins TRBV29-1 and TRBJ1-4; possible D gene TRBD1, 6 bases. The CDR3 consists of 10 residues. The V gene's germline CDR1 is SQVTM and CDR2 ANQGSEA. CDR3 amino acids: CNRVGEKLFF. In DNA, the CDR3 is TGCAACAGGGTAGGAGAAAAACTGTTTTTT.

The V call is TRBV7-2, the J call TRBJ2-1; D possibly corresponds to TRBD2 (6 bases). The germline V gene encodes CDR1 SGHTA and CDR2 FQGNSA. V was cut by 5 bases and J by 7 bases, with 15 bases left in between. This CDR3 contains 14 residues. CDR3 in amino acids: CASSRGGPKNEQFF. DNA of the CDR3: TGTGCCAGCAGCCGCGGAGGGCCGAAAAATGAGCAGTTCTTC.

This clonotype was seen more than once but under ten times. The CDR3 reads CASSVEVMGAHGYTF. Written as DNA, the CDR3 is TGTGCCAGCAGCGTAGAGGTCATGGGAGCTCATGGCTACACCTTC. The V gene is TRBV9, the J gene TRBJ1-2; D uncertain. The V end lost 0 bases, the J end lost 6 bases, and 15 bases lay between the germline ends. In germline, CDR1 is SGDLS, CDR2 YYNGEE. The CDR3 is 15 amino acids. Full variable domain (rest looked up from reference TRBV9 and TRBJ1-2): DSGVTQTPKHLITATGQRVTLRCSPRSGDLSVYWYQQSLDQGLQFLIQYYNGEERAKGNILERFSAQQFPDLHSELNLSSLELGDSALYFCASSVEVMGAHGYTFGSGTRLTVV.

This clonotype appeared a few times. The V call is TRBV29-1, the J call TRBJ1-2; 8 bases align to TRBD1. After removal of 4 bases from V and 7 bases from J, the junction contained 8 bases not matched to a gene. Germline assignment: CDR1 SQVTM and CDR2 ANQGSEA. The CDR3 is 13 residues long. The CDR3 protein is CSVVTGGIGGYTF. The CDR3 DNA reads TGCAGCGTTGTAACAGGGGGGATTGGTGGCTACACCTTC. Full variable domain (outside the CDR3, taken from reference TRBV29-1 and TRBJ1-2): SAVISQKPSRDICQRGTSLTIQCQVDSQVTMMFWYRQQPGQSLTLIATANQGSEATYESGFVIDKFPISRPNLTFSTLTVSNMSPEDSSIYLCSVVTGGIGGYTFGSGTRLTVV.

Of note for this clonotype: An end of the junction does not agree with germline; a read error may underlie this. The chain uses TRBV6-2 or TRBV6-3 and TRBJ2-1; TRBD1 is a possible D gene (5 bases). There are 12 residues in the CDR3. Looked up from germline, CDR1 is MNHEY and CDR2 is SVGEGT. CDR3 DNA sequence: TGTGCCAGCAGTGTGGGGTCGGACAAAAGGATATTC. It specifies CASSVGSDKRIF.

This clonotype was seen only a few times. V and J are TRBV6-2 or TRBV6-3 and TRBJ1-2; D not certain. This CDR3 contains 13 residues. In germline, CDR1 is MNHEY, CDR2 SVGEGT. The V end was cut by 6 bases, the J end by 2 bases, with 10 bases between. The CDR3 loop reads CASSPPTNYGYTF. The CDR3 DNA sequence: TGTGCCAGCAGCCCACCGACCAACTATGGCTACACCTTC.

The chain is built from TRBV29-1 and TRBJ1-2, with 7 bases fitting TRBD1. This CDR3 is built from 12 residues. Unmatched junction bases numbered 4, after V lost 6 bases and J lost 3 bases. CDR1 SQVTM and CDR2 ANQGSEA come from the germline V gene. CDR3 loop: CSVYGQDYGYTF. The CDR3 coding sequence is TGCAGCGTCTACGGACAGGACTATGGCTACACCTTC.

The genes are TRBV28 and TRBJ2-1, with D possibly TRBD1 on 6 matching bases. Per the germline V gene, CDR1 is MDHEN and CDR2 is SYDVKM. The V gene lost 5 bases and the J gene lost 0 bases, with 14 bases spanning the gap. CDR3 length: 16 residues. The CDR3 protein is CASSTWTVSSYNEQFF. CDR3 DNA sequence: TGTGCCAGCAGTACTTGGACAGTCAGCTCCTACAATGAGCAGTTCTTC.

This clonotype was counted only a few times. The gene calls are TRBV11-2 and TRBJ2-1; TRBD2 aligns across 8 bases. The CDR3 covers 18 residues. Germline CDR1 and CDR2: SGHAT and FQNNGV. Trimming removed 4 bases from V and 8 bases from J; junction bases left unmatched: 19. Written as DNA, the CDR3 is TGTGCCAGCAGCTCCCCCCTCGGGGGGGCCAGCATTAGCGATGAGCAGTTCTTC. As protein: CASSSPLGGASISDEQFF.

The V and J genes are TRBV19 and TRBJ2-7; 9 nucleotides match TRBD2. Germline CDR1 reads LNHDA; CDR2 reads SQIVND (reference sequence). This CDR3 is built from 13 residues. The trim removed 4 bases at V and 2 bases at J, leaving 0 bases unmatched. The CDR3 loop reads CASSRTSAYEQYF. The CDR3 DNA reads TGTGCCAGTAGTAGGACTAGCGCCTACGAGCAGTACTTC.

This clonotype was seen a few times. This rearrangement joins TRBV6-5 to TRBJ2-7; TRBD2 matches at 7 bases. The CDR3 has 13 residues. Germline CDR1 is MNHEY and CDR2 is SVGAGI. After removal of 6 bases from V and 6 bases from J, the junction contained 8 bases not matched to a gene. The DNA of the CDR3 is TGTGCCAGCAGGGGAGGGGCGGATGGCGAGCAGTACTTC. The encoded protein is CASRGGADGEQYF.

This sequence joins TRBV7-2 and TRBJ2-3, with TRBD2 matching 8 bases. This CDR3 is 17 amino acids long. V was pared by 1 base and J by 2 bases, with 8 bases of the junction left unmatched. The germline V gene encodes CDR1 SGHTA and CDR2 FQGNSA. The CDR3 DNA follows: TGTGCCAGCAGCTTAGTGGCTAGCGGGCTCTCCACAGATACGCAGTATTTT. It yields the protein CASSLVASGLSTDTQYF.